This TCR beta chain was recorded in a study of blood T cell repertoires in COVID-19. Trimming stripped 6 bases from V and 6 bases from J, with 17 bases between. Germline values: CDR1 MNHEY, CDR2 SVGEGT. This CDR3 is built from 14 residues. TCRdb's copy holds only in-frame clones and misses some; the assay was immunoSEQ multiplex PCR. The sample lists some 200,000 clones, 80% to 90% occurring once. The clonotype originates from a middle-aged man who had recovered from COVID-19. V and J are TRBV6-2 or TRBV6-3 and TRBJ1-2, with D perhaps TRBD1 (5 bases). The sample was PBMCs or T cells enriched from blood (not recorded which). Here the CDR3 reads CASSPSGRVHGYTF. CDR3 nucleotide sequence: TGTGCCAGCAGCCCCTCAGGCAGGGTCCATGGCTACACCTTC.